This T cell receptor (beta chain) was sequenced during a study of vaccination and CD4 T cells after COVID-19. About the research overall: Convalescent donors: six male, four female; seven Caucasian, two Asian, one multiracial, two Hispanic. Study-wide points: From about 20 to 38, the median of SARS-CoV-2-reactive clonotypes rose without reaching significance.

Treatment specified: approximately 10-day PBMC culture with coronavirus spike peptide pools or control peptides (ViraFEST assay). The unexposed donor provided CD4+ T cells, which were taken before the COVID-19 pandemic (2011-2018). This clonotype was counted between two and nine times. Antigen specificity is unknown. An Oncomine TCR Beta short-read assay was used to sequence the DNA from cultured CD4+ T cells. Investigators obtained genomic DNA by extraction from cultured CD4+ T cells. TCRdb recomputed calls from the PCR reads with MiXCR, one row per CDR3 protein. The table records around 9,400 distinct CDR3 sequences, about 32% of them present only once. V shed 8 bases, J shed 5 bases, and the junction held 9 bases outside the gene matches. Germline-derived CDR1 and CDR2 are SNHLY and FYNNEI. This CDR3 has 14 residues.

The sample taken for sequencing was CD4+ T cells from blood, cultured in vitro. The gene calls are TRBV2 and TRBJ2-5; 9 bases are shared with TRBD1. The TCR sequence derives from a human donor in good health. This chain's CDR3 is CASLRDRAMETQYF. The CDR3 coding sequence is TGTGCCAGCCTCCGGGACAGGGCTATGGAGACCCAGTACTTC. Looking up the rest from reference TRBV2 and TRBJ2-5 gives the full variable domain: EPEVTQTPSHQVTQMGQEVILRCVPISNHLYFYWYRQILGQKVEFLVSFYNNEISEKSEIFDDQFSVERPDGSNFTLKIRSTKLEDSAMYFCASLRDRAMETQYFGPGTRLLVL.